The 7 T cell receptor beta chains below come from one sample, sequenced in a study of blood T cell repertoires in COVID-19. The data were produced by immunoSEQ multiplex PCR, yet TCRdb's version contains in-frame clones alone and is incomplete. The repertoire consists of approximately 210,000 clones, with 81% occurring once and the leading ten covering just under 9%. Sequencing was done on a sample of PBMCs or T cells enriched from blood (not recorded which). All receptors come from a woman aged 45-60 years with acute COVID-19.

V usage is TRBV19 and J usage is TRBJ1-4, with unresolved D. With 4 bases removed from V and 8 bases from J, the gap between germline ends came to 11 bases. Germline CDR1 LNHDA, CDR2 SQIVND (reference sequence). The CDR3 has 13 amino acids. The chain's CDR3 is CASSSRAGEKLFF. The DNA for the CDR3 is TGTGCCAGTAGTAGCCGGGCGGGCGAAAAACTGTTTTTT.

The DNA for the CDR3 is TGTGCCAGCAGCTTAGCCGGGACTAGCTACGAGCAGTACTTC. Its protein is CASSLAGTSYEQYF. The chain couples TRBV7-9 to TRBJ2-7; 8 positions agree with TRBD2. The CDR3 has 14 residues. Germline values: CDR1 SEHNR, CDR2 FQNEAQ (reference sequence). V lost 0 bases, J lost 3 bases, and 1 base stayed unmatched. Full variable domain (rest looked up from reference TRBV7-9 and TRBJ2-7): DTGVSQNPRHKITKRGQNVTFRCDPISEHNRLYWYRQTLGQGPEFLTYFQNEAQLEKSRLLSDRFSAERPKGSFSTLEIQRTEQGDSAMYLCASSLAGTSYEQYFGPGTRLTVT.

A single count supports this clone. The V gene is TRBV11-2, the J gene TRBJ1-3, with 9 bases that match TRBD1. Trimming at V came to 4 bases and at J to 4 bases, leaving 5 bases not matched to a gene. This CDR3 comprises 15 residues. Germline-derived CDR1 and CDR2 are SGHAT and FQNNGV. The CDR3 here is CASSWGTGQGNTIYF. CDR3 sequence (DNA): TGTGCCAGCAGCTGGGGGACAGGGCAAGGAAACACCATATATTTT.

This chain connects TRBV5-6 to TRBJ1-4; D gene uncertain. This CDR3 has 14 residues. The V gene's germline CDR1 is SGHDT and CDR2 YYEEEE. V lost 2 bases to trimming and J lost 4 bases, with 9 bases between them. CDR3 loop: CASSFREGNEKLFF. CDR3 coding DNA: TGTGCCAGCAGCTTTAGGGAGGGTAATGAAAAACTGTTTTTT.

This CDR3 is CASSLLLAGSNEQFF. The CDR3 DNA is TGTGCCAGCTCACTATTACTAGCGGGCAGCAATGAGCAGTTCTTC. V and J are TRBV18 and TRBJ2-1; 9 bases are a match to TRBD2. Unmatched junction bases numbered 7, after V lost 4 bases and J lost 6 bases. Germline V gene lookup returns CDR1 KGHSH and CDR2 LQKENI. The CDR3 sequence is 15 residues long.

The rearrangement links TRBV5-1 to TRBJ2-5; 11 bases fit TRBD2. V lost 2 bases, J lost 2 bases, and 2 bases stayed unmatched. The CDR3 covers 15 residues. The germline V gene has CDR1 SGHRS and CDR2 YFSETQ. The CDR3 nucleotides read TGCGCCAGCAGCTTACGACTAGCGGGGCAAGAGACCCAGTACTTC. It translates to CASSLRLAGQETQYF.

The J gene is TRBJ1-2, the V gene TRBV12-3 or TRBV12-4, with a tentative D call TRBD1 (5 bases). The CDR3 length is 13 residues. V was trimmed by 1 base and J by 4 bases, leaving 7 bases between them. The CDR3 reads CASSLGQTYGYTF. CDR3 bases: TGTGCCAGCAGTTTAGGACAGACCTATGGCTACACCTTC.